The 27 T cell receptor beta chains listed next were all sequenced from one sample in a study of monozygotic twins with inflammatory bowel disease. For each CDR3 protein, TCRdb gives one entry from its re-call of the 5' RACE reads, without DNA. The sample table sets out 400,000 or so distinct CDR3 sequences. Sequencing used blood. Receptor source: a human donor with ulcerative colitis or Crohn's disease, or a healthy co-twin of an affected twin (not recorded which).

CDR3: CASSLGQDTYEQYF. The V gene is TRBV7-2, the J gene TRBJ2-7; absent DNA, TCRdb's TRBD1 call cannot be checked. CDR3 size: 14 residues. In germline, CDR1 is SGHTA, CDR2 FQGNSA.

V usage is TRBV12-3 or TRBV12-4 and J usage is TRBJ2-3; lacking DNA, the TRBD2 call made by TCRdb goes unchecked. The CDR3 spans 17 residues. This CDR3 is CASSFSPLEGSTDTQYF.

The chain couples TRBV6-5 to TRBJ2-7; the D gene TCRdb calls, TRBD2, cannot be checked with no DNA. The CDR3 has 12 residues. CDR1 is MNHEY, CDR2 SVGAGI, per germline. The CDR3 region is CASSYEGSEQYF.

The J gene is TRBJ2-2, the V gene TRBV28; the D call of TRBD1 rests on TCRdb alone, since no DNA is present to check it. CDR1 and CDR2 (germline): MDHEN, SYDVKM. This CDR3 contains 16 residues. CDR3 protein: CASRIQGAKNTGELFF.

The V and J genes are TRBV20-1 and TRBJ2-1; TCRdb reports TRBD2, a call that lacks DNA to check it against. This CDR3 has 15 residues. Germline V gives CDR1 DFQATT, CDR2 SNEGSKA (reference sequence). The CDR3 protein is CSAPILAELNNEQFF.

V usage is TRBV4-2 and J usage is TRBJ1-5. CDR1 and CDR2 (germline): LGHNA, YNFKEQ. This CDR3 contains 15 residues. CDR3 sequence: CASSQDLGGRQPQHF.

J is TRBJ1-2 and V is TRBV5-1. The CDR3 runs 15 residues. Germline values: CDR1 SGHRS, CDR2 YFSETQ. CDR3 amino acids: CASSLAGVPNYGYTF.

The rearrangement uses TRBV20-1 and TRBJ2-1; TCRdb reports TRBD2, a call that lacks DNA to check it against. The CDR3 is 14 residues long. CDR1 is DFQATT, CDR2 SNEGSKA, per germline (reference sequence). The CDR3 spells CSAPRGLGYNEQFF.

The chain links TRBV7-2 to TRBJ2-5; the D call from TCRdb, TRBD1, cannot be confirmed without DNA. Germline V gene sequence: CDR1 SGHTA, CDR2 FQGNSA. The CDR3 loop spans 14 amino acids. The CDR3 spells CASSLLGQQETQYF. Together with reference TRBV7-2 and TRBJ2-5, the CDR3 gives the full variable domain: GAGVSQSPSNKVTEKGKDVELRCDPISGHTALYWYRQSLGQGLEFLIYFQGNSAPDKSGLPSDRFSAERTGGSVSTLTIQRTQQEDSAVYLCASSLLGQQETQYFGPGTRLLVL.

The chain is built from TRBV4-3 and TRBJ2-4; without DNA, the TCRdb call of TRBD1 cannot be checked. CDR1 is LGHNA and CDR2 is YSLEER in the germline V gene. CDR3 size: 14 residues. CDR3 protein: CASSLSGQVKIQYF.

This sequence joins TRBV12-3 or TRBV12-4 and TRBJ2-1; without DNA, the TCRdb call of TRBD2 cannot be checked. This CDR3 contains 17 residues. CDR3 in amino acids: CASSPWTSGGAYNEQFF.

The V gene is TRBV15, the J gene TRBJ1-2; absent DNA, TCRdb's TRBD1 call cannot be checked. Germline V gives CDR1 LNHNV, CDR2 YYDKDF (reference sequence). This CDR3 comprises 15 residues. This chain's CDR3 is CATSRDRVSNYGYTF.

This chain links TRBV6-5 with TRBJ2-7; the TCRdb call, TRBD2, lacks DNA for checking. The CDR3 is 16 amino acids. Germline CDR1 is MNHEY and CDR2 is SVGAGI. The CDR3: CASSYGSGPQDYEQYF.

V and J are TRBV7-3 and TRBJ2-3; TCRdb lists TRBD2, though no DNA is available to test this call. The CDR3 sequence is 14 residues long. From germline, CDR1 is SGHTA and CDR2 FQGTGA. The CDR3 protein is CASSPGLLTDTQYF.

The V and J genes are TRBV5-1 and TRBJ2-2; the TRBD1 assignment by TCRdb is unverifiable without DNA. The CDR3 extends over 15 amino acids. The germline V gene encodes CDR1 SGHRS and CDR2 YFSETQ. CDR3 loop: CASSLGQTNTGELFF. The full variable domain, its missing parts supplied by reference TRBV5-1 and TRBJ2-2, is KAGVTQTPRYLIKTRGQQVTLSCSPISGHRSVSWYQQTPGQGLQFLFEYFSETQRNKGNFPGRFSGRQFSNSRSEMNVSTLELGDSALYLCASSLGQTNTGELFFGEGSRLTVL.

J is TRBJ2-7 and V is TRBV7-2; TCRdb selects TRBD1, and the lack of DNA leaves this call unchecked. The CDR3 is 12 residues long. Germline V gene sequence: CDR1 SGHTA, CDR2 FQGNSA. CDR3 sequence reads: CASSPGPDEQYF.

The J gene is TRBJ1-2, the V gene TRBV24-1; TCRdb names TRBD1, which stays unverified in the absence of DNA. This CDR3 spans 14 amino acids. Germline CDR1 is KGHDR and CDR2 is SFDVKD. CDR3 loop: CATSGRGQNYGYTF.

This chain uses TRBV7-3 with TRBJ2-7; the TCRdb D gene call, TRBD2, has no DNA to confirm it. CDR3 length equals 15 residues. Per germline, CDR1 SGHTA and CDR2 FQGTGA. The CDR3 loop reads CASSFGAGVSYEQYF.

The CDR3 loop is CASSLEGGSGNTIYF. V and J are TRBV5-1 and TRBJ1-3; TCRdb outputs TRBD1, but without DNA this stays unchecked. Germline CDR1 and CDR2: SGHRS and YFSETQ. The CDR3 spans 15 residues.

The chain recombines TRBV18 with TRBJ2-7; the D call of TRBD2 rests on TCRdb alone, since no DNA is present to check it. CDR1 is KGHSH, CDR2 LQKENI, per germline. The CDR3 runs 12 residues. Here the CDR3 reads CATGAGLREQYF.

The CDR3: CASSLTGDMSEAFF. This chain uses TRBV7-9 with TRBJ1-1; TCRdb's assignment of TRBD1 cannot be checked, as there is no DNA. CDR1 is SEHNR, CDR2 FQNEAQ, per germline (reference sequence). The CDR3 loop spans 14 amino acids. The variable domain in full, with the rest retrieved from reference TRBV7-9 and TRBJ1-1, is DTGVSQNPRHKITKRGQNVTFRCDPISEHNRLYWYRQTLGQGPEFLTYFQNEAQLEKSRLLSDRFSAERPKGSFSTLEIQRTEQGDSAMYLCASSLTGDMSEAFFGQGTRLTVV.

V gene TRBV29-1 combines with J gene TRBJ1-2; TCRdb's D call of TRBD1 is untestable without DNA. Germline V lookup: CDR1 SQVTM, CDR2 ANQGSEA. The CDR3 extends over 15 amino acids. CDR3 protein: CSVESPGQGSGGYTF.

The gene calls are TRBV9 and TRBJ1-1. In germline, CDR1 is SGDLS, CDR2 YYNGEE. The CDR3 is 14 amino acids. CDR3 sequence reads: CASSADSGSTEAFF.

The chain recombines TRBV29-1 with TRBJ2-5; without DNA, the TCRdb call of TRBD1 cannot be checked. The CDR3 is 13 amino acids. Germline V gives CDR1 SQVTM, CDR2 ANQGSEA. CDR3 region: CSLNRDGVETQYF.

The CDR3: CASSGRQERKTQYF. V gene TRBV2 combines with J gene TRBJ2-5; TCRdb's D call of TRBD1 is untestable without DNA. CDR1 is SNHLY and CDR2 is FYNNEI in the germline V gene. This CDR3 is 14 amino acids long.

The chain uses TRBV6-5 and TRBJ1-5; TCRdb's D gene call, TRBD1, goes unchecked for lack of DNA. The CDR3 consists of 14 residues. CDR1 is MNHEY and CDR2 is SVGAGI in the germline V gene. Here the CDR3 reads CASSYSSRAQPQHF.

The rearrangement uses TRBV5-1 and TRBJ2-6. There are 14 residues in the CDR3. From germline, CDR1 is SGHRS and CDR2 YFSETQ. Here the CDR3 reads CASSRTAGANVLTF. The variable domain in full, completed from reference TRBV5-1 and TRBJ2-6, reads KAGVTQTPRYLIKTRGQQVTLSCSPISGHRSVSWYQQTPGQGLQFLFEYFSETQRNKGNFPGRFSGRQFSNSRSEMNVSTLELGDSALYLCASSRTAGANVLTFGAGSRLTVL.